This TCR beta chain was found in a study of T cells in Graves' hyperthyroidism and ophthalmopathy. Amplification targeted TCR beta CDR3 regions from RNA transcripts. The primer set for the first-round RT-PCR of the TCR CDR3 was HTBI. TCRdb processed the multiplex PCR reads anew with MiXCR; each CDR3 protein has one entry. The table shows fewer than 650,000 distinct CDR3 sequences, with around 50% occurring only once. Points from the study as a whole: From stable hyperthyroidism, ophthalmopathy was separated by a 13 V-J model. Clonotypes that were expanded in thyroid above 0.001 mostly appeared in blood too.

Details on this clonotype: Its antigen is unidentified.

Thyroid ultrasound and orbital computed tomography, with clinical symptoms and serum thyroxine and TRAb, informed diagnoses. The CDR3 is 14 amino acids. J lost 9 bases, V lost 4 bases, and 9 bases had no gene match. The germline V gene encodes CDR1 SQVTM and CDR2 ANQGSEA. Sequencing was carried out using peripheral blood or thyroid tissue (not recorded which). The rearrangement uses TRBV29-1 and TRBJ2-2; the match to TRBD2 covers 9 bases. The sequence was collected from an adult woman with Graves' disease, either hyperthyroidism or ophthalmopathy (not recorded which). CDR3 in amino acids: CSVATSGIRRELFF. As DNA, the CDR3 is TGCAGCGTTGCGACTAGCGGTATCCGCCGGGAGCTGTTTTTT.